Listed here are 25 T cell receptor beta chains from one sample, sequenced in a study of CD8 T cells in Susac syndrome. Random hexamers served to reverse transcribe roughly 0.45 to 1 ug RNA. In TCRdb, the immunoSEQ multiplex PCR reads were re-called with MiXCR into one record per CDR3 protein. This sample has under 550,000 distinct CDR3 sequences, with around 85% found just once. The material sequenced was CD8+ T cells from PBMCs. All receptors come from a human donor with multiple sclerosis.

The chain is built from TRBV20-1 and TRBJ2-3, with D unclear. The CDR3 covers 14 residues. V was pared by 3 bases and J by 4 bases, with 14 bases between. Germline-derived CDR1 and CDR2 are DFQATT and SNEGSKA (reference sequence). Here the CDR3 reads CSASGDVRADTQYF. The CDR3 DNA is TGCAGTGCTAGCGGCGATGTCCGCGCAGATACGCAGTATTTT.

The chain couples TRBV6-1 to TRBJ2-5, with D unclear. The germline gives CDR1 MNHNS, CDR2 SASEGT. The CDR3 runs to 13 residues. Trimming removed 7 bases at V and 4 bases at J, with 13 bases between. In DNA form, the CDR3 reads TGTGCCAGCACCGACGGTGAAACAGAGACCCAGTACTTC. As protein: CASTDGETETQYF.

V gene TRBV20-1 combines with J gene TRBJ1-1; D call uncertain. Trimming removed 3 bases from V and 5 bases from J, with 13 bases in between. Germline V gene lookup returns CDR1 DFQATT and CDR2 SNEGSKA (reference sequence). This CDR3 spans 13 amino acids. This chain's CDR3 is CSASRGFQTEAFF. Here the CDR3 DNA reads TGCAGTGCTAGTAGAGGATTTCAGACTGAAGCTTTCTTT.

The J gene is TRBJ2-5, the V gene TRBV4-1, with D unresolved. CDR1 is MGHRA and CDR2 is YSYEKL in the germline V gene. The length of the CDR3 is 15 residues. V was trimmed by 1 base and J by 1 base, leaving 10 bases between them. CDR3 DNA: TGCGCCAGCAGCCAAGGTGTGGTGTGCCAAGAGACCCAGTACTTC. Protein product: CASSQGVVCQETQYF.

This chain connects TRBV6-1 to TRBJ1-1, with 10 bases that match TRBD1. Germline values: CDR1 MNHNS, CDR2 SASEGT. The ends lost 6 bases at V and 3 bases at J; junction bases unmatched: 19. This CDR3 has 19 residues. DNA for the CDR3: TGTGCCAGCAGGATAGGACAGGGGGAGTTGAGAATCGGGGACACTGAAGCTTTCTTT. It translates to CASRIGQGELRIGDTEAFF.

CDR3 loop: CASSPTRGNDGYTF. The CDR3 DNA follows: TGTGCCAGCTCCCCCACACGGGGGAATGATGGCTACACCTTC. The genes are TRBV27 and TRBJ1-2; the D gene is possibly TRBD1 (5 bases). Germline V gives CDR1 MNHEY, CDR2 SMNVEV (reference sequence). There are 14 residues in the CDR3. Trimming took off 8 bases at V and 6 bases at J, with 19 bases between the two ends.

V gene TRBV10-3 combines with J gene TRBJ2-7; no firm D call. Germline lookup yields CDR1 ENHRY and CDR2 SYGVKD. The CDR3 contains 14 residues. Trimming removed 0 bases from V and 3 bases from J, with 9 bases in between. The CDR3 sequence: CAISESAAYYEQYF. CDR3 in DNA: TGTGCCATCAGTGAGTCTGCCGCATACTACGAGCAGTACTTC.

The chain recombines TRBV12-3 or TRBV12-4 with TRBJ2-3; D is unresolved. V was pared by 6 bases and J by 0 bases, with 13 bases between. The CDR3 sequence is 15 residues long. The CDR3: CASSSPLDSTDTQYF. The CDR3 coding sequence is TGTGCCAGCAGCTCCCCCTTGGACAGCACAGATACGCAGTATTTT.

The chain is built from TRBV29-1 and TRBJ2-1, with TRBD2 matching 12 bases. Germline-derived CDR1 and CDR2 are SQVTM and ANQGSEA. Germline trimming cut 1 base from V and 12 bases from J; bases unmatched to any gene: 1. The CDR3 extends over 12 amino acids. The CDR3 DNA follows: TGCAGCGTTGAAGGGGGACTAGCGGGGCAGTTCTTC. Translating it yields CSVEGGLAGQFF.

The CDR3 sequence is CASSQLTGADSPLHF. The CDR3 coding sequence is TGCGCCAGCAGCCAGTTGACAGGGGCTGACTCACCCCTCCACTTT. This chain joins TRBV4-1 and TRBJ1-6, with 8 bases matching TRBD1. The CDR3 has 15 residues. With V trimmed by 3 bases and J by 10 bases, 8 bases remained unmatched. CDR1 is MGHRA and CDR2 is YSYEKL in the germline V gene.

CDR3 region: CASSQDPSSGQETQYF. CDR3 DNA: TGCGCCAGCAGCCAAGATCCCTCTAGCGGCCAAGAGACCCAGTACTTC. The chain links TRBV4-1 to TRBJ2-5; 7 bases are a match to TRBD2. The CDR3 is 16 amino acids. Germline values: CDR1 MGHRA, CDR2 YSYEKL. V was pared by 0 bases and J by 1 base, with 5 bases of the junction left unmatched.

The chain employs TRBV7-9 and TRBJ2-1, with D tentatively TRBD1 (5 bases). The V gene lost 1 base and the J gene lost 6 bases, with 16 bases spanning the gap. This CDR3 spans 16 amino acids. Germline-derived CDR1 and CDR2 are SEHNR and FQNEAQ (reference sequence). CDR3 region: CASSLESGHIGNEQFF. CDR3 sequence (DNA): TGTGCCAGCAGCTTAGAGTCAGGACACATCGGCAATGAGCAGTTCTTC.

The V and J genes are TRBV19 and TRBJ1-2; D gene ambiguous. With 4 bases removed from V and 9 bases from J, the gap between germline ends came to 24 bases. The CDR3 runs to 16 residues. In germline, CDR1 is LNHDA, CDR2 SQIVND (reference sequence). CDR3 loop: CASSTVPGAFRPSYTF. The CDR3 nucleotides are TGTGCCAGTAGTACTGTGCCCGGCGCATTCAGGCCTAGCTACACCTTC.

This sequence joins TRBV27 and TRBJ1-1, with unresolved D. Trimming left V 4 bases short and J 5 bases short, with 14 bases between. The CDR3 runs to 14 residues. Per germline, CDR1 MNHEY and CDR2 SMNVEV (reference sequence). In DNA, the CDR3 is TGTGCCAGCAGTTCCCTCGATGGGAAAACTGAAGCTTTCTTT. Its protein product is CASSSLDGKTEAFF.

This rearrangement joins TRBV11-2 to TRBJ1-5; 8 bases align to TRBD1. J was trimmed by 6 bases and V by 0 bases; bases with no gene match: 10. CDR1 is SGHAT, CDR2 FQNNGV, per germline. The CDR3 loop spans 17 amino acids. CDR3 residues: CASSLDYGQGGGQPQHF. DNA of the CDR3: TGTGCCAGCAGCTTAGATTACGGACAGGGCGGGGGTCAGCCCCAGCATTTT.

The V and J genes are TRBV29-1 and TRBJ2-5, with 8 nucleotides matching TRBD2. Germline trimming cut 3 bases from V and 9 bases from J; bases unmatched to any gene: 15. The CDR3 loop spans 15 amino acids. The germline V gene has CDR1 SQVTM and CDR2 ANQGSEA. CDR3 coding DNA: TGCAGCGTTGACAACCATCTCGCGGGGGGTGCGGCCCAGTACTTC. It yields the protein CSVDNHLAGGAAQYF.

The CDR3: CSARDGALAKNIQYF. In nucleotides, the CDR3 is TGCAGTGCTAGAGACGGAGCCTTAGCCAAAAACATTCAGTACTTC. This chain joins TRBV20-1 and TRBJ2-4; D gene unclear. Germline CDR1 and CDR2: DFQATT and SNEGSKA (reference sequence). The CDR3 sequence is 15 residues long. V gave up 0 bases and J gave up 0 bases, with 9 bases separating them.

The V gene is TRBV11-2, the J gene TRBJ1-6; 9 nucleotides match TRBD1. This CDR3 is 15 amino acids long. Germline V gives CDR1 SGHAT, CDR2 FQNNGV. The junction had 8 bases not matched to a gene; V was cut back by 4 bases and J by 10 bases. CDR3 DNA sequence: TGTGCCAGCAGCTCGTGGGACAGGGTAGGGTCACCCCTCCACTTT. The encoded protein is CASSSWDRVGSPLHF.

DNA of the CDR3: TGTGCCAGCAGTTTCTTGGGGCGCGCTGGCTACACCTTC. Encoded protein: CASSFLGRAGYTF. The rearrangement uses TRBV12-3 or TRBV12-4 and TRBJ1-2; possible D gene TRBD1, 5 bases. The CDR3 loop spans 13 amino acids. The germline V and J ends were trimmed by 3 bases and 7 bases, with 12 bases remaining between them.

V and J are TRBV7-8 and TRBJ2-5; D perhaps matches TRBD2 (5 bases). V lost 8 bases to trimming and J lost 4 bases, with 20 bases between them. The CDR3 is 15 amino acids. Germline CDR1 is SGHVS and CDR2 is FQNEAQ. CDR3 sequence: CASLAEETSRETQYF. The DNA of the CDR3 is TGTGCCAGCCTCGCAGAAGAAACTAGTAGAGAGACCCAGTACTTC.

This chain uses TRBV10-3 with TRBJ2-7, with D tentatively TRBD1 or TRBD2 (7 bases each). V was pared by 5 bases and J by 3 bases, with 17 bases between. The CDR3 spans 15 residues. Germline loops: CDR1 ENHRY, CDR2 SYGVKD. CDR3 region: CAISQGGDSLYEQYF. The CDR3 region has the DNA TGTGCCATCAGTCAGGGGGGGGATTCTCTCTACGAGCAGTACTTC.

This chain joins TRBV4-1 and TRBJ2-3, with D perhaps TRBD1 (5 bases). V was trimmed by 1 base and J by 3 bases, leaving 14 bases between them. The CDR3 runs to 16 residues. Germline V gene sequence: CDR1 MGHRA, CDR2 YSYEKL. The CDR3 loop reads CASSQGRAGKTDTQYF. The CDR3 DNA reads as TGCGCCAGCAGCCAAGGAAGGGCAGGGAAAACAGATACGCAGTATTTT.

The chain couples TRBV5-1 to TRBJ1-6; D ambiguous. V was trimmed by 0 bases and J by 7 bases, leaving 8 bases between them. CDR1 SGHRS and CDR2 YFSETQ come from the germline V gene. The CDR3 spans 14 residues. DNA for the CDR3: TGCGCCAGCAGCTTGGATTTTGAAAATTCACCCCTCCACTTT. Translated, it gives CASSLDFENSPLHF.

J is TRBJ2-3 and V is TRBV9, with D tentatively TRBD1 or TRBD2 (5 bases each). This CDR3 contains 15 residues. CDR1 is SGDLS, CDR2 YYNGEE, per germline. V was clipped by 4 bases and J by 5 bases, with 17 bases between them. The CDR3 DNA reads TGTGCCAGCAGCTATGAGGGCGGTGGGGGAGATACGCAGTATTTT. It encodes CASSYEGGGGDTQYF. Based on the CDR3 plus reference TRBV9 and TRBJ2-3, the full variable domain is DSGVTQTPKHLITATGQRVTLRCSPRSGDLSVYWYQQSLDQGLQFLIQYYNGEERAKGNILERFSAQQFPDLHSELNLSSLELGDSALYFCASSYEGGGGDTQYFGPGTRLTVL.

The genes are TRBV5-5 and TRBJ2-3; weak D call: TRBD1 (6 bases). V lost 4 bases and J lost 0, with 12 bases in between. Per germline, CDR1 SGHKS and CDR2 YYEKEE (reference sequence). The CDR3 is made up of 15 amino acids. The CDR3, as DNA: TGTGCCAGCAGCGCCGACAGGTCTAGCACAGATACGCAGTATTTT. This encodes CASSADRSSTDTQYF.